The 16 T cell receptor beta chains presented below share a single source sample, sequenced in a study of PD-1 blockade in classical Hodgkin lymphoma (TCRdb year 2020). Sample time point, as interpreted from the label and publication: cycle 4 day 1 (C4D1), after six to seven weeks of nivolumab. Relapse after autologous stem cell transplantation had occurred in all trial patients, and cohorts A, B and C were distinguished by prior brentuximab vedotin exposure. Using a Miltenyi CD8+ T cell isolation kit, CD8+ T cells were purified from thawed PBMCs through magnetic negative selection. Receptor libraries were prepared by the immunoSEQ multiplex PCR assay. TCRdb limited this immuneACCESS table to in-frame rearrangements with V and J called. A share of clones is missing; checked studies link under half to unresolved V genes, and the rest is unexplained. The sample yields 2,500 to 3,500 clones; around 74% were counted once. Together, the top ten hold 24% of the sample.

The specimen comprised CD8+ T cells from blood, sampled before the fourth cycle of nivolumab. Receptor source: a human donor with classical Hodgkin lymphoma.

This chain joins TRBV7-9 and TRBJ2-1; a weak D match, TRBD2 (5 bases). Trimming stripped 4 bases from V and 2 bases from J, with 15 bases between. Germline V gives CDR1 SEHNR, CDR2 FQNEAQ (reference sequence). There are 16 residues in the CDR3. Here the CDR3 reads CASSSPERPPYNEQFF. CDR3 bases: TGTGCCAGCAGCTCCCCGGAGCGGCCACCCTACAATGAGCAGTTCTTC.

In this sample, this clone turned up a few times. The chain combines TRBV7-9 with TRBJ1-5; D is unclear. CDR1 and CDR2 from the germline V gene are SEHNR and FQNEAQ (reference sequence). This CDR3 contains 12 residues. V shed 1 base and J shed 8 bases, with 6 bases lying between them. DNA of the CDR3: TGTGCCAGCAGCTTAGGTCGTAAGCCCCAGCATTTT. Its protein is CASSLGRKPQHF.

V gene TRBV27 combines with J gene TRBJ1-6; a weak D match, TRBD1 (5 bases). The CDR3 is made up of 13 amino acids. V lost 10 bases and J lost 9, with 16 bases in between. Looked up from germline, CDR1 is MNHEY and CDR2 is SMNVEV (reference sequence). CDR3 sequence: CATTGANGSPLHF. In DNA form, the CDR3 reads TGTGCCACCACCGGGGCCAACGGTTCACCCCTCCACTTT.

The chain is built from TRBV28 and TRBJ2-5, with D possibly matching TRBD1 (6 bases). The germline CDR1 and CDR2 sequences are MDHEN and SYDVKM. V was pared by 7 bases and J by 5 bases, with 14 bases between. CDR3 size: 13 residues. CDR3 DNA: TGTGCCAGCAATAGGGGGTATGATGAGACCCAGTACTTC. Translation gives CASNRGYDETQYF.

This clone has only a few counts. V is TRBV7-2 and J is TRBJ2-3; D possibly corresponds to TRBD2 (5 bases). This CDR3 spans 17 amino acids. The V and J ends lost 5 bases and 3 bases respectively, with 21 bases between them. Germline assignment: CDR1 SGHTA and CDR2 FQGNSA. In nucleotides, the CDR3 is TGTGCCAGCAGCGAACTCGAGCTAGCCGAAATTACAGATACGCAGTATTTT. Protein product: CASSELELAEITDTQYF.

The chain carries TRBV6-1 and TRBJ2-7; D is possibly TRBD2 (6 bases). V lost 1 base and J lost 8, with 9 bases in between. The V gene's germline CDR1 is MNHNS and CDR2 SASEGT. This CDR3 contains 12 residues. In nucleotides, the CDR3 is TGTGCCAGCAGTGAAGGGGGGGAGAAGCAGTACTTC. Translating gives CASSEGGEKQYF.

This clone was counted once. The chain couples TRBV19 to TRBJ2-7, with 8 nucleotides matching TRBD1. Trimming at V came to 3 bases and at J to 2 bases, leaving 6 bases not matched to a gene. Germline V gives CDR1 LNHDA, CDR2 SQIVND (reference sequence). This CDR3 is built from 15 residues. The CDR3, as DNA: TGTGCCAGTAGTATGAGGGGACAGGACCCCTACGAGCAGTACTTC. This translates into CASSMRGQDPYEQYF.

This chain joins TRBV7-2 and TRBJ2-7; the match to TRBD2 covers 9 bases. Germline CDR1 and CDR2: SGHTA and FQGNSA. The J segment lost 3 bases and the V segment lost 5 bases, leaving 8 bases of the junction unmatched. The CDR3 consists of 15 residues. The CDR3 region is CASSTETSGHYEQYF. The CDR3 region has the DNA TGTGCCAGCAGCACAGAGACTAGCGGCCACTACGAGCAGTACTTC.

In its sample, this clone was seen a few times. This chain links TRBV11-2 with TRBJ2-7, with D possibly TRBD1 on 6 matching bases. The CDR3 consists of 13 residues. Trimming shortened V by 6 bases and J by 0 bases, and 9 bases separated the two germline ends. Germline CDR1 SGHAT, CDR2 FQNNGV. The CDR3 nucleotides are TGTGCCAGCAGTACAGGGTTCTCCTACGAGCAGTACTTC. This translates into CASSTGFSYEQYF.

This clone has only a few counts. This chain connects TRBV7-9 to TRBJ2-7; 7 bases match TRBD1. This CDR3 spans 15 amino acids. After removal of 5 bases from V and 3 bases from J, the junction contained 10 bases not matched to a gene. Per the germline V gene, CDR1 is SEHNR and CDR2 is FQNEAQ (reference sequence). In DNA form, the CDR3 reads TGTGCCAGCAGCCCCCCCACAGGGGTGATCTACGAGCAGTACTTC. It codes for CASSPPTGVIYEQYF.

The table lists this clone with a few counts. The CDR3 coding sequence is TGCGCCAGCAGCCAAGAGCCCGGGGGTAATCAGCCCCAGCATTTT. Its protein product is CASSQEPGGNQPQHF. The gene calls are TRBV4-1 and TRBJ1-5, with D possibly being TRBD1 (5 bases). There are 15 residues in the CDR3. The germline CDR1 and CDR2 sequences are MGHRA and YSYEKL. The V and J ends lost 0 bases and 4 bases respectively, with 10 bases between them.

The rearrangement uses TRBV7-2 and TRBJ2-5; D is possibly TRBD2 (6 bases). V lost 5 bases and J lost 3, with 19 bases in between. Germline assignment: CDR1 SGHTA and CDR2 FQGNSA. CDR3 length: 16 amino acids. The CDR3 bases are TGTGCCAGCAGCCAGCCCCCAGCTGGGGGGAAAGAGACCCAGTACTTC. It encodes CASSQPPAGGKETQYF.

The chain employs TRBV9 and TRBJ2-5; TRBD2 might be the D (5 bases). V was pared by 6 bases and J by 2 bases, with 14 bases between. The CDR3 spans 14 residues. Germline V gene sequence: CDR1 SGDLS, CDR2 YYNGEE. The CDR3 DNA follows: TGTGCCAGCACCCCCGAGAGCGGACAAGAGACCCAGTACTTC. Translated, it gives CASTPESGQETQYF.

The chain recombines TRBV7-9 with TRBJ1-5, with TRBD1 matching 7 bases. Germline V gives CDR1 SEHNR, CDR2 FQNEAQ (reference sequence). V gave up 3 bases and J gave up 5 bases; unmatched junction bases: 4. The CDR3 consists of 14 residues. The CDR3 DNA sequence: TGTGCCAGCAGCTTCGGGACAGCGGATCAGCCCCAGCATTTT. Encoded protein: CASSFGTADQPQHF.

This rearrangement joins TRBV10-3 to TRBJ2-1, with D tentatively TRBD1 (6 bases). CDR3 length equals 17 residues. Trimming took off 4 bases at V and 2 bases at J, with 18 bases between the two ends. CDR1 and CDR2 (germline): ENHRY, SYGVKD. The CDR3 nucleotides are TGTGCCATCAGTGGTAGGGACCGGGACATTCCCTACAATGAGCAGTTCTTC. As protein: CAISGRDRDIPYNEQFF.

This clone was observed a handful of times. The rearrangement uses TRBV7-9 and TRBJ2-2, with D perhaps TRBD1 or TRBD2 (5 bases each). V lost 3 bases, J lost 4 bases, and 12 bases lay in between. This CDR3 has 15 residues. In germline, CDR1 is SEHNR, CDR2 FQNEAQ (reference sequence). CDR3 sequence reads: CASSFTPGTTGELFF. The CDR3 DNA reads TGTGCCAGCAGCTTTACCCCTGGGACCACCGGGGAGCTGTTTTTT.